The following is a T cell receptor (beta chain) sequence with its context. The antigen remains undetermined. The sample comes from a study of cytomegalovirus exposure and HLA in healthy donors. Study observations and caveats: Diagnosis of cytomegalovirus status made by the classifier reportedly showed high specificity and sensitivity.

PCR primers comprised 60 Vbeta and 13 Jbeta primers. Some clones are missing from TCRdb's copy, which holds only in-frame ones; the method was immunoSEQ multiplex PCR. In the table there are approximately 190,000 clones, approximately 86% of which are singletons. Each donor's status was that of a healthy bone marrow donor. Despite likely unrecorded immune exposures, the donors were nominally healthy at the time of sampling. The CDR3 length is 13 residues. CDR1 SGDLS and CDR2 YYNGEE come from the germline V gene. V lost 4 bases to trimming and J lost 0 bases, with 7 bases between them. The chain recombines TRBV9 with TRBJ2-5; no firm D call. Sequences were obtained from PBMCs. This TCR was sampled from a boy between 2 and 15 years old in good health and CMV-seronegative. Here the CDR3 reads CASSISDQETQYF. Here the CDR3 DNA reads TGTGCCAGCAGCATAAGCGACCAAGAGACCCAGTACTTC.